Below are 21 T cell receptor beta chains sequenced from a single sample in a study of blood T cell repertoires in COVID-19. The data were produced by immunoSEQ multiplex PCR, yet TCRdb's version contains in-frame clones alone and is incomplete. The data show 60,000 or so clones, with roughly three quarters seen just once and roughly 3% held by the top ten. The sample was peripheral blood. These receptor sequences come from a man aged 55 to 69 with acute or convalescent COVID-19.

The chain links TRBV7-8 to TRBJ1-5; D might be TRBD1 (5 bases). V was shortened by 3 bases and J by 0 bases, with 12 bases between the two germline ends. The CDR3 consists of 16 residues. Germline CDR1 SGHVS, CDR2 FQNEAQ. In DNA, the CDR3 is TGTGCCAGCAGCTTTACGGGGGACCTTAGCAATCAGCCCCAGCATTTT. It codes for CASSFTGDLSNQPQHF. Full variable domain (remainder filled in from reference TRBV7-8 and TRBJ1-5): GAGVSQSPRYKVAKRGQDVALRCDPISGHVSLFWYQQALGQGPEFLTYFQNEAQLDKSGLPSDRFFAERPEGSVSTLKIQRTQQEDSAVYLCASSFTGDLSNQPQHFGDGTRLSIL.

This sequence joins TRBV7-2 and TRBJ1-2; unclear D gene. V was clipped by 1 base and J by 1 base, with 10 bases between them. The CDR3 is 15 residues long. Germline assignment: CDR1 SGHTA and CDR2 FQGNSA. CDR3 bases: TGTGCCAGCAGCTTAGTTCCACAGAATAACTATGGCTACACCTTC. Amino acid sequence: CASSLVPQNNYGYTF.

This chain links TRBV29-1 with TRBJ1-5, with unresolved D. The CDR3 has 16 residues. The germline CDR1 and CDR2 sequences are SQVTM and ANQGSEA. With 5 bases removed from V and 0 bases from J, the gap between germline ends came to 17 bases. The CDR3 DNA sequence: TGCAGCGTTACCGTCAGCGCCTCTAATAGCAATCAGCCCCAGCATTTT. Amino acid sequence: CSVTVSASNSNQPQHF.

This clone was seen just once. The rearrangement uses TRBV5-1 and TRBJ1-2, with 10 positions matching TRBD1. V was pared by 5 bases and J by 8 bases, with 9 bases of the junction left unmatched. The germline V gene has CDR1 SGHRS and CDR2 YFSETQ. The CDR3 covers 14 residues. CDR3 nucleotide sequence: TGCGCCAGCAGTTCATCCGACAGGGGGCACGGCTACACCTTC. As protein: CASSSSDRGHGYTF.

This clone was counted a few times. The chain couples TRBV7-9 to TRBJ1-6; D is perhaps TRBD1 (5 bases). Trimming shortened V by 4 bases and J by 7 bases, and 14 bases separated the two germline ends. The CDR3 covers 15 residues. The germline CDR1 and CDR2 sequences are SEHNR and FQNEAQ (reference sequence). CDR3 region: CASSSRRGGNSPLHF. CDR3 in DNA: TGTGCCAGCAGCTCTCGACGGGGGGGAAATTCACCCCTCCACTTT.

This chain connects TRBV5-1 to TRBJ1-1; D uncertain. The V end was cut by 0 bases, the J end by 1 base, with 7 bases between. Germline CDR1 SGHRS, CDR2 YFSETQ. The CDR3 sequence is 14 residues long. The CDR3 protein is CASSLGQSNTEAFF. The DNA for the CDR3 is TGCGCCAGCAGCTTGGGCCAGTCGAACACTGAAGCTTTCTTT.

The chain employs TRBV9 and TRBJ2-1; 8 bases agree with TRBD1. The V segment lost 5 bases and the J segment 2 bases; nucleotides outside the gene matches: 15. The CDR3 spans 18 residues. CDR1 and CDR2 from the germline V gene are SGDLS and YYNGEE. DNA of the CDR3: TGTGCCAGCAGTGGGAACACTGGGGGGACAGGCACCTACAATGAGCAGTTCTTC. Translating it yields CASSGNTGGTGTYNEQFF.

The J gene is TRBJ2-5, the V gene TRBV29-1, with 7 bases identical to TRBD1. The germline V gene encodes CDR1 SQVTM and CDR2 ANQGSEA. Trimming at V came to 6 bases and at J to 5 bases, leaving 9 bases not matched to a gene. CDR3 length: 13 residues. The CDR3 DNA reads as TGCAGCGTCAACAGGGGCGGTAGGGAGACCCAGTACTTC. Protein product: CSVNRGGRETQYF.

The chain is built from TRBV5-1 and TRBJ2-1; 8 bases align to TRBD2. CDR1 is SGHRS and CDR2 is YFSETQ in the germline V gene. The CDR3 sequence is 15 residues long. After removal of 7 bases from V and 7 bases from J, the junction contained 13 bases not matched to a gene. The CDR3 DNA sequence: TGCGCCAGCTTCATGGCCCGGGAGGGATTGAATGAGCAGTTCTTC. Amino acid sequence: CASFMAREGLNEQFF.

This clone was seen once. The rearrangement uses TRBV6-5 and TRBJ1-2, with 7 bases fitting TRBD1. Germline lookup yields CDR1 MNHEY and CDR2 SVGAGI. CDR3 length equals 15 residues. J was trimmed by 5 bases and V by 6 bases; bases with no gene match: 12. The CDR3: CASRRGPGPSYGYTF. CDR3 DNA sequence: TGTGCCAGCAGGAGGGGGCCGGGGCCGTCTTATGGCTACACCTTC.

The chain uses TRBV9 and TRBJ2-3; a possible D gene is TRBD1 (5 bases). CDR1 is SGDLS and CDR2 is YYNGEE in the germline V gene. The CDR3 consists of 16 residues. Trimming pared 1 base from V and 2 bases from J, leaving 14 bases between. In DNA form, the CDR3 reads TGTGCCAGCAGCGTAACTCGACAGCTACACACAGATACGCAGTATTTT. Residues: CASSVTRQLHTDTQYF.

The V gene is TRBV25-1, the J gene TRBJ1-4; D may be TRBD1 (5 bases). The CDR3 has 15 residues. The germline V gene encodes CDR1 MGHDK and CDR2 SYGVNS. V dropped 2 bases and J dropped 4 bases, with 11 bases sitting between them. CDR3 sequence: CASSEGGLRNEKLFF. In DNA form, the CDR3 reads TGTGCCAGCAGTGAAGGGGGACTACGTAATGAAAAACTGTTTTTT.

The chain combines TRBV2 with TRBJ2-5; 7 bases align to TRBD1. The CDR3 spans 13 residues. Germline V gene lookup returns CDR1 SNHLY and CDR2 FYNNEI. After removal of 11 bases from V and 5 bases from J, the junction contained 11 bases not matched to a gene. CDR3 DNA: TGTGCCCCCACCATGACAGGGAAGGAGACCCAGTACTTC. It specifies CAPTMTGKETQYF. Together with reference TRBV2 and TRBJ2-5, the CDR3 gives the full variable domain: EPEVTQTPSHQVTQMGQEVILRCVPISNHLYFYWYRQILGQKVEFLVSFYNNEISEKSEIFDDQFSVERPDGSNFTLKIRSTKLEDSAMYFCAPTMTGKETQYFGPGTRLLVL.

This rearrangement joins TRBV5-1 to TRBJ1-6; D is ambiguous. The CDR3 runs 14 residues. From germline, CDR1 is SGHRS and CDR2 YFSETQ. V shed 0 bases and J shed 8 bases, with 9 bases lying between them. CDR3 nucleotides: TGCGCCAGCAGCTTGGGTTTCGGGGATTCACCCCTCCACTTT. It codes for CASSLGFGDSPLHF. Based on the CDR3 plus reference TRBV5-1 and TRBJ1-6, the full variable domain is KAGVTQTPRYLIKTRGQQVTLSCSPISGHRSVSWYQQTPGQGLQFLFEYFSETQRNKGNFPGRFSGRQFSNSRSEMNVSTLELGDSALYLCASSLGFGDSPLHFGNGTRLTVT.

J is TRBJ2-7 and V is TRBV18; TRBD1 matches at 10 bases. Germline V lookup: CDR1 KGHSH, CDR2 LQKENI. With V trimmed by 5 bases and J by 1 base, 8 bases remained unmatched. This CDR3 region has 16 residues. CDR3 DNA: TGTGCCAGCTCATCGGTACCGGGACAGGGGTCCTACGAGCAGTACTTC. Protein: CASSSVPGQGSYEQYF.

The chain joins TRBV7-8 to TRBJ2-1; a weak D match, TRBD1 (5 bases). There are 13 residues in the CDR3. V was cut by 4 bases and J by 4 bases, with 8 bases left in between. In germline, CDR1 is SGHVS, CDR2 FQNEAQ. The CDR3 sequence: CASSSDRYNEQFF. DNA for the CDR3: TGTGCCAGCAGCTCCGACAGATACAATGAGCAGTTCTTC.

This clone was detected only a few times. This chain connects TRBV7-9 to TRBJ1-1; D is possibly TRBD1 (6 bases). CDR3 length: 14 amino acids. Per the germline V gene, CDR1 is SEHNR and CDR2 is FQNEAQ (reference sequence). V was shortened by 5 bases and J by 0 bases, with 10 bases between the two germline ends. The CDR3, as DNA: TGTGCCAGCAGCGAACAGGGTTTGAACACTGAAGCTTTCTTT. Its translation is CASSEQGLNTEAFF.

This CDR3 reads CASSRLGRSSNQPQHF. Written as DNA, the CDR3 is TGTGCCAGCAGCCGGTTGGGGCGTTCTAGCAATCAGCCCCAGCATTTT. The chain has TRBV2 and TRBJ1-5; D perhaps matches TRBD1 (5 bases). The V gene lost 6 bases and the J gene lost 0 bases, with 15 bases spanning the gap. Germline CDR1 is SNHLY and CDR2 is FYNNEI. The CDR3 extends over 16 amino acids.

V and J are TRBV28 and TRBJ2-7; the D gene is possibly TRBD1 (5 bases). Germline CDR1 and CDR2: MDHEN and SYDVKM. The CDR3 consists of 14 residues. Trimming stripped 5 bases from V and 2 bases from J, with 13 bases between. CDR3 residues: CASSVRGGAYEQYF. The CDR3 coding sequence is TGTGCCAGCAGTGTAAGGGGTGGAGCCTACGAGCAGTACTTC.

The chain carries TRBV21-1 and TRBJ2-7; TRBD1 is the table's D call and was not checked against the DNA. TRBV21-1 represents a pseudogene. The CDR3 is 14 residues long. CDR3 bases: TGTGCCAGCACCTCACGACAGGCTCTCTACGAGCAGTACTTC. This codes for CASTSRQALYEQYF.

V gene TRBV2 combines with J gene TRBJ2-1, with 13 bases lining up with TRBD2. CDR1 and CDR2 from the germline V gene are SNHLY and FYNNEI. Trimming removed 5 bases from V and 7 bases from J; junction bases left unmatched: 5. This CDR3 contains 15 residues. The CDR3 DNA follows: TGTGCCAGCAGTCCCACTAGCGGGGGGGGTAATGAGCAGTTCTTC. As protein: CASSPTSGGGNEQFF.